These 4 T cell receptor beta chains were all obtained from the same sample, sequenced in a study of T cell responses to AZD1222 COVID-19 vaccine. Profiling relied on immunoSEQ multiplex PCR, and the TCRdb table lists in-frame clones only, not all of them. Of some 150,000 clones in the sample, 88% were seen once. The sample consisted of peripheral blood, taken on day 0 of AZD1222 vaccination. Receptor source: an adult in good health.

This chain joins TRBV11-2 and TRBJ1-1; 8 nucleotides agree with TRBD1. Germline trimming cut 5 bases from V and 4 bases from J; bases unmatched to any gene: 6. The CDR3 is made up of 14 amino acids. The germline V gene encodes CDR1 SGHAT and CDR2 FQNNGV. This CDR3 is CASSIQQGGTEAFF. CDR3 coding DNA: TGTGCCAGCAGCATACAACAGGGGGGCACTGAAGCTTTCTTT. The variable domain in full, with the rest retrieved from reference TRBV11-2 and TRBJ1-1, is EAGVAQSPRYKIIEKRQSVAFWCNPISGHATLYWYQQILGQGPKLLIQFQNNGVVDDSQLPKDRFSAERLKGVDSTLKIQPAKLEDSAVYLCASSIQQGGTEAFFGQGTRLTVV.

This chain joins TRBV3-1 (or the pseudogene TRBV3-2) and TRBJ2-5; the D is unclear. V was trimmed by 0 bases and J by 6 bases, leaving 14 bases between them. Germline V gene lookup returns CDR1 LGHDT and CDR2 YNNKEL (reference sequence). The CDR3 runs to 15 residues. The CDR3 sequence is CASSQDLVSEKTQYF. As DNA, the CDR3 is TGTGCCAGCAGCCAAGACTTAGTTTCGGAAAAGACCCAGTACTTC.

V usage is TRBV18 and J usage is TRBJ2-2; no clear D. Trimming took off 3 bases at V and 1 base at J, with 9 bases between the two ends. The CDR3 runs 15 residues. The germline CDR1 and CDR2 sequences are KGHSH and LQKENI. The CDR3 nucleotides read TGTGCCAGCTCACCCGCCCCAGGGAACACCGGGGAGCTGTTTTTT. It is translated as CASSPAPGNTGELFF.

The genes are TRBV9 and TRBJ1-5; 12 bases align to TRBD1. CDR3 size: 16 residues. Germline CDR1 reads SGDLS; CDR2 reads YYNGEE. V shed 3 bases, J shed 4 bases, and the junction held 5 bases outside the gene matches. The CDR3 loop reads CASSAGQGAQNQPQHF. DNA of the CDR3: TGTGCCAGCAGCGCGGGACAGGGGGCCCAAAATCAGCCCCAGCATTTT. Full variable domain (outside the CDR3, taken from reference TRBV9 and TRBJ1-5): DSGVTQTPKHLITATGQRVTLRCSPRSGDLSVYWYQQSLDQGLQFLIQYYNGEERAKGNILERFSAQQFPDLHSELNLSSLELGDSALYFCASSAGQGAQNQPQHFGDGTRLSIL.